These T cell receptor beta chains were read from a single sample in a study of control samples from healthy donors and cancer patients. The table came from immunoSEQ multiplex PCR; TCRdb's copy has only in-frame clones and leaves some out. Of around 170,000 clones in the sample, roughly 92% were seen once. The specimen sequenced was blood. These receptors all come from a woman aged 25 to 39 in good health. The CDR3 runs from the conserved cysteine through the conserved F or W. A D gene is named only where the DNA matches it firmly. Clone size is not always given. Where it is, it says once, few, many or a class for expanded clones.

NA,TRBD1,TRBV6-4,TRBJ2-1,TGTGCCAGCAGTGATGGGACAGGGTTCAGTAATGAGCAGTTCTTC,CASSDGTGFSNEQFF
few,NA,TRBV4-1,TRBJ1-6,TGCGCCAGCAGCCAAGAAAGGGGTCTCAATTCACCCCTCCACTTT,CASSQERGLNSPLHF
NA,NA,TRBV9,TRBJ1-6,TGTGCCAGCAGCGTAGGGACAGATAATTCACCCCTCCACTTT,CASSVGTDNSPLHF
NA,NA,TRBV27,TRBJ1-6,TGTGCCAGCAGTACGTACGGGGGAGAGAATTCACCCCTCCACTTT,CASSTYGGENSPLHF
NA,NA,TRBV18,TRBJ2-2,TGTGCCAGCTCACCACCGGAACAGGGTCCCGGGGAGCTGTTTTTT,CASSPPEQGPGELFF
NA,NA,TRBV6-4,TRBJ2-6,TGTGCCAGCAGTTCCCGAGGAGGGGTCACTGGGGCCAACGTCCTGACTTTC,CASSSRGGVTGANVLTF
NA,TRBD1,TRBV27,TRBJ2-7,TGTGCCAGCAGTTACGGGACAGGGGGGTCCGAGCAGTACTTC,CASSYGTGGSEQYF
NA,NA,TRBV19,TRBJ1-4,TGTGCCAGTAGAATCGGTGAAAAACTGTTTTTT,CASRIGEKLFF
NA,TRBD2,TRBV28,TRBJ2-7,TGTGCCAGCAGTCCCCCCGTTTTCCTAGCGGGAGGACGGGAGCAGTACTTC,CASSPPVFLAGGREQYF
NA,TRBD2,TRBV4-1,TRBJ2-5,TGCGCCAGCAGCCAAGATCGGGGCGGGAGTGATCGAATCGAGACCCAGTACTTC,CASSQDRGGSDRIETQYF
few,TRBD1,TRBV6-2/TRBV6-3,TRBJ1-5,TGTGCCAGCAGTGCGGGACAGGCGTTCAATCAGCCCCAGCATTTT,CASSAGQAFNQPQHF
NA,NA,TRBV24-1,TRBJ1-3,TGTGCCACCAGTGATTTATACAGGGCATCAGGAAACACCATATATTTT,CATSDLYRASGNTIYF
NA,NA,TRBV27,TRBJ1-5,TGTGCCAGCAGCCCGGGGGGACATCAGCCCCAGCATTTT,CASSPGGHQPQHF